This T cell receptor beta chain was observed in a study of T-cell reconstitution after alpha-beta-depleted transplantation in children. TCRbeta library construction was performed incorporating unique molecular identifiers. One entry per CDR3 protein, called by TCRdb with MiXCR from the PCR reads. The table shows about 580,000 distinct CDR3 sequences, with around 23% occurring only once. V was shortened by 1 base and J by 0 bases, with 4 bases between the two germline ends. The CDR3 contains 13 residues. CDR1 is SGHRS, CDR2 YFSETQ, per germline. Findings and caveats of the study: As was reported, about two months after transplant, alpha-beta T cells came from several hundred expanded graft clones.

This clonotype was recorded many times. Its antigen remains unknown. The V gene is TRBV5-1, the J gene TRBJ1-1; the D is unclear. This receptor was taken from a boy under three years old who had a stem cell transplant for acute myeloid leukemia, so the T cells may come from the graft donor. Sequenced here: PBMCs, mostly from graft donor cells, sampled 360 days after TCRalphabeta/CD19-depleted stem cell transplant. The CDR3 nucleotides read TGCGCCAGCAGCTTGCCTATGAACACTGAAGCTTTCTTT. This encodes CASSLPMNTEAFF.